The 29 T cell receptor beta chains reported below all come from one sample, sequenced in a study of OX40 agonist ivuxolimab in advanced cancers. Library preparation used the immunoSEQ multiplex PCR assay. Imported from immuneACCESS, the table was reduced by TCRdb to in-frame sequences with V and J called. These copies leave out some clones; in studies compared against another copy, an unresolved V gene accounts for under half, and the cause of the remainder is not known. The sample data list just under 45,000 clones, and 80% of these were observed just once. The ten most abundant clones make up over 3.5% of the sample. Material: CD4+ or CD8+ T cells sorted from blood, obtained in a trial of the OX40 agonist ivuxolimab. These receptor sequences come from an adult with an advanced solid tumor such as melanoma, head and neck, liver or kidney cancer.

This chain connects TRBV5-5 to TRBJ2-5, with a weak D call TRBD1 (6 bases). V was trimmed by 0 bases and J by 4 bases, leaving 13 bases between them. This CDR3 has 15 residues. Germline V gene lookup returns CDR1 SGHKS and CDR2 YYEKEE (reference sequence). The DNA of the CDR3 is TGTGCCAGCAGCTTGGCAGGGGTGGCGGCAGAGACCCAGTACTTC. The encoded protein is CASSLAGVAAETQYF.

This clone occurred a few times. In DNA form, the CDR3 reads TGTGCCAGCAGTCTCCTGGGTGATCAGCCCCAGCATTTT. As protein: CASSLLGDQPQHF. The chain has TRBV27 and TRBJ1-5; D gene uncertain. Trimming cost V 5 bases and J 5 bases, with 10 bases left between them. CDR3 length: 13 residues. Germline lookup yields CDR1 MNHEY and CDR2 SMNVEV (reference sequence).

This clone was seen only a few times. The chain uses TRBV19 and TRBJ2-1, with D possibly matching TRBD1 (5 bases). V gave up 3 bases and J gave up 4 bases, with 10 bases separating them. Germline V gives CDR1 LNHDA, CDR2 SQIVND (reference sequence). The CDR3 length is 14 residues. The CDR3 bases are TGTGCCAGTAGTATGGTCGACAGTTACAATGAGCAGTTCTTC. Translating it yields CASSMVDSYNEQFF.

The V call is TRBV11-2, the J call TRBJ1-2; D ambiguous. CDR3 length equals 12 residues. V was pared by 5 bases and J by 4 bases, with 8 bases between. Germline V gene sequence: CDR1 SGHAT, CDR2 FQNNGV. CDR3 coding DNA: TGTGCCAGCAGCCCGGGGTTCTATGGCTACACCTTC. It yields the protein CASSPGFYGYTF.

The CDR3 is CASSSTAGEAGRGEQYF. CDR3 bases: TGTGCCAGCAGCTCCACCGCGGGGGAGGCGGGGCGGGGCGAGCAGTACTTC. The chain has TRBV7-8 and TRBJ2-7; 7 nucleotides agree with TRBD2. Looked up from germline, CDR1 is SGHVS and CDR2 is FQNEAQ. J was trimmed by 6 bases and V by 4 bases; bases with no gene match: 18. CDR3 size: 17 residues.

This rearrangement joins TRBV9 to TRBJ1-5; TRBD1 aligns across 9 bases. The junction had 3 bases not matched to a gene; V was cut back by 4 bases and J by 4 bases. This CDR3 spans 14 amino acids. In germline, CDR1 is SGDLS, CDR2 YYNGEE. CDR3: CASSLGQGNQPQHF. The CDR3 DNA reads TGTGCCAGCAGCTTGGGACAGGGAAATCAGCCCCAGCATTTT.

The rearrangement links TRBV18 to TRBJ1-1; D ambiguous. The V end was cut by 0 bases, the J end by 1 base, with 9 bases between. The CDR3 contains 15 residues. Looked up from germline, CDR1 is KGHSH and CDR2 is LQKENI. CDR3 bases: TGTGCCAGCTCACCACCCGGACTGACGAACACTGAAGCTTTCTTT. This codes for CASSPPGLTNTEAFF.

The rearrangement uses TRBV5-1 and TRBJ2-5; TRBD1 matches 8 bases. The germline gives CDR1 SGHRS, CDR2 YFSETQ. V lost 2 bases, J lost 3 bases, and 3 bases stayed unmatched. The CDR3 loop spans 14 amino acids. CDR3 coding DNA: TGCGCCAGCAGCTTTCAGGGGGCGGAAGAGACCCAGTACTTC. Its translation: CASSFQGAEETQYF.

J is TRBJ1-4 and V is TRBV10-2; D unclear. V shed 1 base and J shed 8 bases, with 5 bases lying between them. The CDR3 is 12 residues long. The germline V gene has CDR1 WSHSY and CDR2 SAAADI. The CDR3 bases are TGCGCCAGCAGTGAGTGGAAGGAAAAACTGTTTTTT. This translates into CASSEWKEKLFF.

This clone was seen once. This chain links TRBV7-2 with TRBJ1-3, with a possible D match to TRBD1 (5 bases). Germline values: CDR1 SGHTA, CDR2 FQGNSA. CDR3 length equals 15 residues. V lost 5 bases and J lost 1, with 12 bases in between. In nucleotides, the CDR3 is TGTGCCAGCAGCAAAACCTCAGGGTCTGGAAACACCATATATTTT. Amino acid sequence: CASSKTSGSGNTIYF. The variable domain in full, completed from reference TRBV7-2 and TRBJ1-3, reads GAGVSQSPSNKVTEKGKDVELRCDPISGHTALYWYRQSLGQGLEFLIYFQGNSAPDKSGLPSDRFSAERTGGSVSTLTIQRTQQEDSAVYLCASSKTSGSGNTIYFGEGSWLTVV.

This clone was observed once. The J gene is TRBJ1-1, the V gene TRBV4-3; TRBD1 might be the D (5 bases). Per the germline V gene, CDR1 is LGHNA and CDR2 is YSLEER. Trimming shortened V by 2 bases and J by 5 bases, and 18 bases separated the two germline ends. The CDR3 length is 16 residues. The CDR3 region is CASSQFIGVGGTEAFF. CDR3 sequence (DNA): TGCGCCAGCAGCCAATTTATAGGGGTAGGTGGGACTGAAGCTTTCTTT.

The sample holds one count of this clone. The CDR3 coding sequence is TGCGCCAGCAGCCAAGATCCCAGGGCCCTATTCCCCTTGACGCAGTATTTT. The encoded protein is CASSQDPRALFPLTQYF. V gene TRBV4-3 combines with J gene TRBJ2-3; tentatively, D is TRBD1 (5 bases). CDR1 is LGHNA and CDR2 is YSLEER in the germline V gene. This CDR3 contains 17 residues. The V end lost 0 bases, the J end lost 9 bases, and 22 bases lay between the germline ends.

The rearrangement links TRBV19 to TRBJ2-3, with 9 bases fitting TRBD1. This CDR3 region has 14 residues. The germline V gene has CDR1 LNHDA and CDR2 SQIVND (reference sequence). V gave up 8 bases and J gave up 4 bases; unmatched junction bases: 7. The CDR3 is CASQIQGAADTQYF. CDR3 DNA: TGTGCCAGTCAGATACAGGGGGCTGCAGATACGCAGTATTTT.

This clone was seen a single time. V gene TRBV7-2 combines with J gene TRBJ1-1; perhaps TRBD1 as D (5 bases). Germline V gene sequence: CDR1 SGHTA, CDR2 FQGNSA. V lost 5 bases and J lost 6, with 16 bases in between. CDR3 length: 14 residues. CDR3 residues: CASSPGGPIAEAFF. The CDR3 bases are TGTGCCAGCAGCCCGGGGGGTCCGATTGCTGAAGCTTTCTTT.

This clone was detected only a few times. The chain is built from TRBV18 and TRBJ1-2; D perhaps matches TRBD1 (6 bases). Germline loops: CDR1 KGHSH, CDR2 LQKENI. V was clipped by 3 bases and J by 5 bases, with 22 bases between them. This CDR3 region has 17 residues. For the CDR3, the DNA is TGTGCCAGCTCACCCTCTAGCGGCTACAGGGCCCAATATGGCTACACCTTC. This gives the protein CASSPSSGYRAQYGYTF.

The chain joins TRBV15 to TRBJ1-5; 8 bases agree with TRBD1. This CDR3 has 20 residues. The V gene's germline CDR1 is LNHNV and CDR2 YYDKDF (reference sequence). V shed 2 bases, J shed 6 bases, and the junction held 21 bases outside the gene matches. CDR3 sequence: CATSRHKDFTTGEQVQPQHF. The CDR3 nucleotides read TGTGCCACCAGCAGACACAAAGACTTTACGACAGGGGAGCAGGTTCAGCCCCAGCATTTT.

The chain carries TRBV7-2 and TRBJ2-1; the match to TRBD2 covers 7 bases. In germline, CDR1 is SGHTA, CDR2 FQGNSA. J gave up 5 bases and V 2 bases, and 12 bases lay outside the gene matches. The CDR3 has 17 residues. The CDR3 loop reads CASSLSGGGTTHNEQFF. In nucleotides, the CDR3 is TGTGCCAGCAGCTTAAGCGGTGGGGGGACTACTCACAATGAGCAGTTCTTC. The full variable domain, its missing parts supplied by reference TRBV7-2 and TRBJ2-1, is GAGVSQSPSNKVTEKGKDVELRCDPISGHTALYWYRQSLGQGLEFLIYFQGNSAPDKSGLPSDRFSAERTGGSVSTLTIQRTQQEDSAVYLCASSLSGGGTTHNEQFFGPGTRLTVL.

This rearrangement joins TRBV14 to TRBJ1-1; the D gene is possibly TRBD1 (6 bases). The CDR3 runs 14 residues. V was clipped by 2 bases and J by 1 base, with 8 bases between them. In germline, CDR1 is SGHDN, CDR2 FVKESK. The DNA for the CDR3 is TGTGCCAGCAGCCAACTACAGGGGAACACTGAAGCTTTCTTT. It translates to CASSQLQGNTEAFF.

The CDR3 DNA sequence: TGTGCCAGCAGCTTAGAGCCAGCGGGAGGCTACGAGCAGTACTTC. Encoded protein: CASSLEPAGGYEQYF. The V call is TRBV11-2, the J call TRBJ2-7; the match to TRBD2 covers 9 bases. Trimming took 0 bases from V and 3 from J; bases not matched to a gene: 3. Germline V gene data show CDR1 as SGHAT and CDR2 as FQNNGV. CDR3 length: 15 amino acids. Using reference TRBV11-2 and TRBJ2-7 for the parts outside the CDR3, the full variable domain is EAGVAQSPRYKIIEKRQSVAFWCNPISGHATLYWYQQILGQGPKLLIQFQNNGVVDDSQLPKDRFSAERLKGVDSTLKIQPAKLEDSAVYLCASSLEPAGGYEQYFGPGTRLTVT.

This clone has a handful of counts. This chain uses TRBV19 with TRBJ1-6, with D perhaps matching TRBD1 (5 bases). The V gene's germline CDR1 is LNHDA and CDR2 SQIVND (reference sequence). The CDR3 totals 13 residues. The germline V and J ends were trimmed by 5 bases and 11 bases, with 13 bases remaining between them. CDR3 in amino acids: CASSSGFATPLHF. CDR3 bases: TGTGCCAGTAGTTCAGGGTTTGCGACACCCCTCCACTTT.

V is TRBV6-6 and J is TRBJ1-5; D is uncertain. V was cut by 6 bases and J by 8 bases, with 14 bases left in between. CDR1 and CDR2 (germline): MNHNY, SVGAGI (reference sequence). CDR3 size: 13 residues. CDR3 loop: CASSPRIWEPQHF. CDR3 sequence (DNA): TGTGCCAGCAGCCCTCGAATATGGGAGCCCCAGCATTTT.

The chain couples TRBV12-5 to TRBJ2-1; 7 nucleotides agree with TRBD2. This CDR3 has 14 amino acids. The V and J ends lost 1 base and 3 bases, in that order; junction bases with no gene match: 0. Germline CDR1 LGHNT, CDR2 FRNRAP. The CDR3 DNA is TGTGCTAGTGGTTTGGAGCGGGACTACAATGAGCAGTTCTTC. Amino acids: CASGLERDYNEQFF.

This clone was picked up a small number of times. The chain is built from TRBV5-4 and TRBJ2-1, with TRBD1 matching 9 bases. This CDR3 spans 16 amino acids. Trimming removed 4 bases from V and 3 bases from J; junction bases left unmatched: 8. Germline-derived CDR1 and CDR2 are SGHNT and YYREEE (reference sequence). As DNA, the CDR3 is TGTGCCAGCAGCCTCCCAACAGGGGGCTTCTACAATGAGCAGTTCTTC. This sequence encodes CASSLPTGGFYNEQFF.

The chain carries TRBV25-1 and TRBJ2-1, with 9 bases identical to TRBD2. CDR1 is MGHDK and CDR2 is SYGVNS in the germline V gene. The CDR3 length is 15 residues. V dropped 6 bases and J dropped 0; count of bases not matched to a gene: 3. The CDR3 DNA follows: TGTGCCAGCAGGACTAGCGGCCCCTCCTACAATGAGCAGTTCTTC. Translated: CASRTSGPSYNEQFF.

The chain links TRBV11-2 to TRBJ1-3, with D possibly TRBD1 on 6 matching bases. Trimming cost V 4 bases and J 6 bases, with 16 bases left between them. CDR1 and CDR2 from the germline V gene are SGHAT and FQNNGV. This CDR3 contains 15 residues. The CDR3 spells CASSSGPGALNTIYF. As DNA, the CDR3 is TGTGCCAGCAGCTCCGGGCCGGGGGCCTTAAACACCATATATTTT.

The chain uses TRBV19 and TRBJ2-2, with D tentatively TRBD2 (6 bases). The V gene's germline CDR1 is LNHDA and CDR2 SQIVND (reference sequence). V lost 8 bases to trimming and J lost 2 bases, with 12 bases between them. CDR3 length equals 14 residues. For the CDR3, the DNA is TGTGCCAGTGGGGACGGACTAAACACCGGGGAGCTGTTTTTT. Its protein is CASGDGLNTGELFF.

The chain employs TRBV10-3 and TRBJ1-4; unclear D gene. V was cut by 8 bases and J by 8 bases, with 9 bases left in between. This CDR3 is built from 11 residues. Looked up from germline, CDR1 is ENHRY and CDR2 is SYGVKD. CDR3 DNA sequence: TGTGCCATCGGGCCCGCCGAAAAACTGTTTTTT. Translating it yields CAIGPAEKLFF.

This chain links TRBV7-9 with TRBJ2-7, with 9 bases lining up with TRBD1. The V gene end was trimmed by 7 bases and the J gene end by 6 bases; junction bases not matched to a gene: 10. CDR3 length: 14 amino acids. Germline values: CDR1 SEHNR, CDR2 FQNEAQ (reference sequence). CDR3 nucleotide sequence: TGTGCCAGCACCACATACAGGGGGCAGGGCGAGCAGTACTTC. Its protein is CASTTYRGQGEQYF.

The chain combines TRBV6-1 with TRBJ2-7; 7 bases line up with TRBD2. Germline values: CDR1 MNHNS, CDR2 SASEGT. The CDR3 consists of 13 residues. With V trimmed by 7 bases and J by 7 bases, 10 bases remained unmatched. The CDR3 is CASTLVDGGEQYF. CDR3 bases: TGTGCCAGCACCCTCGTGGACGGGGGGGAGCAGTACTTC.